These 30 T cell receptor beta chains were sequenced from one sample in a study of blood T cell repertoires in COVID-19. The table came from immunoSEQ multiplex PCR; TCRdb's copy has only in-frame clones and leaves some out. The sample lists approximately 94,000 clones, approximately 84% occurring once. Sequenced material: peripheral blood. The receptors were sampled from a human donor in a cohort sampled during active COVID-19.

This clone was seen only once. The V call is TRBV6-6, the J call TRBJ2-7; 12 bases agree with TRBD2. The trim removed 6 bases at V and 5 bases at J, leaving 5 bases unmatched. Germline CDR1 reads MNHNY; CDR2 reads SVGAGI (reference sequence). The CDR3 totals 14 residues. For the CDR3, the DNA is TGTGCCAGCAGACTGACTAGCGGGAGTAACGAGCAGTACTTC. The encoded protein is CASRLTSGSNEQYF.

V and J are TRBV7-3 and TRBJ2-3; 7 nucleotides align to TRBD2. V shed 4 bases and J 1 base; nucleotides not matched to a gene: 5. Germline V gives CDR1 SGHTA, CDR2 FQGTGA. The CDR3 length is 15 residues. This CDR3 reads CASSSQRGGTDTQYF. CDR3 sequence (DNA): TGTGCCAGCAGCTCCCAGCGGGGCGGCACAGATACGCAGTATTTT.

The chain recombines TRBV5-5 with TRBJ1-4; 8 positions match TRBD1. CDR1 and CDR2 (germline): SGHKS, YYEKEE (reference sequence). The CDR3 covers 15 residues. The V gene end was trimmed by 4 bases and the J gene end by 3 bases; junction bases not matched to a gene: 5. CDR3 sequence reads: CASSPRTGSNEKLFF. The DNA of the CDR3 is TGTGCCAGCAGCCCACGGACAGGGTCTAATGAAAAACTGTTTTTT.

This chain links TRBV5-1 with TRBJ2-3; no definite D call. CDR3 size: 13 residues. V lost 4 bases and J 4 bases, leaving 10 bases between the germline ends. Germline V gives CDR1 SGHRS, CDR2 YFSETQ. The CDR3 sequence is CASSAAEADTQYF. The CDR3 DNA reads TGCGCCAGCAGCGCCGCAGAGGCAGATACGCAGTATTTT.

V is TRBV5-1 and J is TRBJ2-3, with no clear D. V was pared by 0 bases and J by 2 bases, with 10 bases between. The CDR3 runs 15 residues. Germline CDR1 reads SGHRS; CDR2 reads YFSETQ. CDR3 bases: TGCGCCAGCAGCTTGGAGCGTGGCTCCACAGATACGCAGTATTTT. This gives the protein CASSLERGSTDTQYF.

This clone occurred a few times. The chain combines TRBV28 with TRBJ1-4; 7 nucleotides align to TRBD1. Germline V gene sequence: CDR1 MDHEN, CDR2 SYDVKM. The CDR3 length is 15 residues. The junction had 7 bases not matched to a gene; V was cut back by 2 bases and J by 7 bases. DNA of the CDR3: TGTGCCAGCAGTTTACCGACAGGGTTCGTTGAAAAACTGTTTTTT. It specifies CASSLPTGFVEKLFF.

The chain links TRBV5-8 to TRBJ1-2; possibly TRBD1 for D (5 bases). The CDR3 length is 13 residues. Per germline, CDR1 SGHTS and CDR2 YDEGEE. V was trimmed by 6 bases and J by 8 bases, leaving 17 bases between them. The CDR3 bases are TGTGCCAGCACCCATCTCGGGGGTTTGGGCTACACCTTC. It specifies CASTHLGGLGYTF.

The CDR3 loop is CASSTRAGEANTGELFF. In DNA, the CDR3 is TGTGCCAGCAGCACTCGGGCGGGGGAAGCGAACACCGGGGAGCTGTTTTTT. The rearrangement joins TRBV21-1 to TRBJ2-2; the table's D gene call, TRBD2, was not cross checked with the DNA. TRBV21-1 is shown as a pseudogene. This CDR3 comprises 17 residues.

The rearrangement uses TRBV11-3 and TRBJ2-1; 9 nucleotides agree with TRBD2. This CDR3 is built from 15 residues. Trimming cost V 1 base and J 5 bases; bases outside gene matches: 3. CDR1 and CDR2 from the germline V gene are SGHNT and YENEEA. CDR3 sequence reads: CASSLAPSGDNEQFF. DNA of the CDR3: TGTGCCAGCAGCTTAGCTCCTAGCGGGGACAATGAGCAGTTCTTC.

The chain employs TRBV15 and TRBJ2-7, with D tentatively TRBD1 (6 bases). The V gene lost 0 bases and the J gene lost 2 bases, with 8 bases spanning the gap. CDR3 length: 14 residues. Germline-derived CDR1 and CDR2 are LNHNV and YYDKDF (reference sequence). CDR3 sequence (DNA): TGTGCCACCAGCAGAGAAGCAGGGGCCTACGAGCAGTACTTC. Translated: CATSREAGAYEQYF.

This clone was detected once. The chain uses TRBV19 and TRBJ2-7; maybe TRBD2 (7 bases). Germline assignment: CDR1 LNHDA and CDR2 SQIVND (reference sequence). The CDR3 consists of 14 residues. V gave up 3 bases and J gave up 2 bases, with 11 bases separating them. The CDR3 DNA follows: TGTGCCAGTAGTATCTCCGGGGGGCCCTACGAGCAGTACTTC. This gives the protein CASSISGGPYEQYF.

The rearrangement joins TRBV5-1 to TRBJ1-5; the D is unclear. Germline CDR1 and CDR2: SGHRS and YFSETQ. Trimming pared 1 base from V and 4 bases from J, leaving 9 bases between. The CDR3 covers 14 residues. CDR3 nucleotides: TGCGCCAGCAGCTTGACCCCTCAGAATCAGCCCCAGCATTTT. Its protein product is CASSLTPQNQPQHF.

The CDR3: CASSLRPPTGSYSTDTQYF. CDR3 sequence (DNA): TGTGCCAGCAGCTTAAGGCCCCCGACGGGGTCATATAGCACAGATACGCAGTATTTT. The gene calls are TRBV7-2 and TRBJ2-3, with D possibly matching TRBD2 (5 bases). Looked up from germline, CDR1 is SGHTA and CDR2 is FQGNSA. This CDR3 has 19 residues. Trimming pared 2 bases from V and 0 bases from J, leaving 21 bases between. Full variable domain (rest looked up from reference TRBV7-2 and TRBJ2-3): GAGVSQSPSNKVTEKGKDVELRCDPISGHTALYWYRQSLGQGLEFLIYFQGNSAPDKSGLPSDRFSAERTGGSVSTLTIQRTQQEDSAVYLCASSLRPPTGSYSTDTQYFGPGTRLTVL.

This clone has more than one count but fewer than ten. The genes are TRBV15 and TRBJ1-2; D unclear. The V gene's germline CDR1 is LNHNV and CDR2 YYDKDF (reference sequence). V lost 1 base and J 5 bases, leaving 8 bases between the germline ends. The CDR3 is 13 residues long. CDR3 DNA: TGTGCCACCAGCAGAGGTCGAGGGTATGGCTACACCTTC. It codes for CATSRGRGYGYTF.

This chain uses TRBV5-8 with TRBJ1-1, with D hard to call. V lost 3 bases and J lost 0, with 15 bases in between. Per germline, CDR1 SGHTS and CDR2 YDEGEE. The CDR3 has 16 residues. DNA for the CDR3: TGTGCCAGCAGCTGGGAGGGATTTAGGGTGAACACTGAAGCTTTCTTT. It translates to CASSWEGFRVNTEAFF.

The CDR3: CASSLERGLQETQYF. CDR3 coding DNA: TGTGCCAGCAGCTTGGAGCGGGGGCTTCAAGAGACCCAGTACTTC. The chain uses TRBV7-2 and TRBJ2-5; the match to TRBD2 covers 8 bases. Germline CDR1 SGHTA, CDR2 FQGNSA. The CDR3 has 15 residues. Losses at the gene ends were 3 bases for V and 2 bases for J; bases not matched to a gene: 5.

J is TRBJ1-4 and V is TRBV25-1, with D possibly being TRBD1 (6 bases). Per the germline V gene, CDR1 is MGHDK and CDR2 is SYGVNS. Trimming shortened V by 5 bases and J by 0 bases, and 16 bases separated the two germline ends. The CDR3 contains 17 residues. CDR3 protein: CASSRAQGIATNEKLFF. CDR3 DNA sequence: TGTGCCAGCAGTAGGGCACAGGGTATAGCAACTAATGAAAAACTGTTTTTT.

The CDR3 bases are TGCGCCAGCAGCCAGGAACCGGGACTGCAAGAGACCCAGTACTTC. This sequence encodes CASSQEPGLQETQYF. V gene TRBV4-1 combines with J gene TRBJ2-5; D is perhaps TRBD2 (6 bases). Germline loops: CDR1 MGHRA, CDR2 YSYEKL. Trimming pared 3 bases from V and 2 bases from J, leaving 13 bases between. CDR3 size: 15 residues.

The chain has TRBV2 and TRBJ1-1; D possibly corresponds to TRBD1 (6 bases). Germline V gene lookup returns CDR1 SNHLY and CDR2 FYNNEI. This CDR3 region has 11 residues. V was clipped by 4 bases and J by 11 bases, with 11 bases between them. The CDR3 region has the DNA TGTGCCAGCAGTGTGTCAGGGGATGCTTTCTTT. Translation gives CASSVSGDAFF. Combining the CDR3 with reference TRBV2 and TRBJ1-1 gives the whole variable domain EPEVTQTPSHQVTQMGQEVILRCVPISNHLYFYWYRQILGQKVEFLVSFYNNEISEKSEIFDDQFSVERPDGSNFTLKIRSTKLEDSAMYFCASSVSGDAFFGQGTRLTVV.

Details on this clone: Other DNA sequences in this sample translate to the same CDR3. The chain is built from TRBV19 and TRBJ2-7; 8 bases are shared with TRBD2. With V trimmed by 6 bases and J by 4 bases, 2 bases remained unmatched. CDR3 length: 12 residues. Germline V gives CDR1 LNHDA, CDR2 SQIVND (reference sequence). In DNA form, the CDR3 reads TGTGCCAGTAGCACTAGCGGTTACGAGCAGTACTTC. This encodes CASSTSGYEQYF. The variable domain in full, with the rest retrieved from reference TRBV19 and TRBJ2-7, is DGGITQSPKYLFRKEGQNVTLSCEQNLNHDAMYWYRQDPGQGLRLIYYSQIVNDFQKGDIAEGYSVSREKKESFPLTVTSAQKNPTAFYLCASSTSGYEQYFGPGTRLTVT.

V usage is TRBV7-8 and J usage is TRBJ1-1; 9 bases are a match to TRBD1. The CDR3 totals 15 residues. Germline lookup yields CDR1 SGHVS and CDR2 FQNEAQ. With 5 bases clipped from V and 4 bases from J, the junction kept 8 bases outside the gene matches. The CDR3 coding sequence is TGTGCCAGCAGCGAACAGGGGGCGATTGGCACTGAAGCTTTCTTT. Protein: CASSEQGAIGTEAFF.

The chain joins TRBV7-3 to TRBJ2-2, with 11 bases fitting TRBD2. V shed 7 bases, J shed 5 bases, and the junction held 12 bases outside the gene matches. The germline CDR1 and CDR2 sequences are SGHTA and FQGTGA. The CDR3 has 17 residues. The DNA for the CDR3 is TGTGCCAGCAAGGAAGGGTCTAGCGGGGGGACGACCGGGGAGCTGTTTTTT. Translation gives CASKEGSSGGTTGELFF.

The chain employs TRBV24-1 and TRBJ2-7; weak D call: TRBD1 (6 bases). Trimming left V 4 bases short and J 0 bases short, with 18 bases between. This CDR3 has 17 amino acids. Germline V gene sequence: CDR1 KGHDR, CDR2 SFDVKD. The CDR3 protein is CATSDLNRVISSYEQYF. DNA of the CDR3: TGTGCCACCAGTGACTTAAACAGGGTTATAAGCTCCTACGAGCAGTACTTC.

The count of this clone is one. The rearrangement joins TRBV7-8 to TRBJ1-5; 8 nucleotides line up with TRBD1. The length of the CDR3 is 16 residues. The trim removed 5 bases at V and 2 bases at J, leaving 8 bases unmatched. Germline V gene sequence: CDR1 SGHVS, CDR2 FQNEAQ. The CDR3 nucleotides are TGTGCCAGCAGCCCCCGGACAGGGTTTCGCAATCAGCCCCAGCATTTT. It specifies CASSPRTGFRNQPQHF.

This chain uses TRBV5-4 with TRBJ2-5; the match to TRBD2 covers 14 bases. The junction had 9 bases not matched to a gene; V was cut back by 4 bases and J by 1 base. From germline, CDR1 is SGHNT and CDR2 YYREEE (reference sequence). CDR3 length equals 18 residues. The CDR3 here is CASSHGLAGGRSQETQYF. The CDR3 bases are TGTGCCAGCAGCCACGGACTAGCGGGGGGCCGGTCCCAAGAGACCCAGTACTTC.

V gene TRBV7-8 combines with J gene TRBJ2-3; TRBD2 is a possible D gene (5 bases). The CDR3 runs to 15 residues. Deletions cut 5 bases from V and 2 bases from J, with 14 bases between. Germline assignment: CDR1 SGHVS and CDR2 FQNEAQ. This CDR3 reads CASSLRRGLTDTQYF. CDR3 DNA sequence: TGTGCCAGCAGCCTCAGAAGAGGACTCACAGATACGCAGTATTTT.

The rearrangement links TRBV9 to TRBJ1-2; 12 bases match TRBD1. Germline-derived CDR1 and CDR2 are SGDLS and YYNGEE. CDR3 length: 16 amino acids. V dropped 3 bases and J dropped 4; count of bases not matched to a gene: 7. CDR3 loop: CASSAFGTGGGYGYTF. CDR3 DNA: TGTGCCAGCAGCGCGTTTGGGACAGGGGGCGGCTATGGCTACACCTTC.

The J gene is TRBJ1-2, the V gene TRBV4-3; D uncertain. There are 12 residues in the CDR3. Germline CDR1 is LGHNA and CDR2 is YSLEER. With 0 bases removed from V and 8 bases from J, the gap between germline ends came to 7 bases. As DNA, the CDR3 is TGCGCCAGCAGCCAAGATCGGAGGGGCTACACCTTC. It encodes CASSQDRRGYTF.

Here the CDR3 reads CASSTGQGTNEKLFF. DNA of the CDR3: TGTGCCAGCAGCACGGGACAGGGTACTAATGAAAAACTGTTTTTT. The chain recombines TRBV5-4 with TRBJ1-4; 9 nucleotides agree with TRBD1. The CDR3 length is 15 residues. V lost 4 bases, J lost 2 bases, and 3 bases stayed unmatched. The germline gives CDR1 SGHNT, CDR2 YYREEE (reference sequence).

This clone was counted only a few times. The chain uses TRBV6-1 and TRBJ2-3; 11 nucleotides match TRBD2. This CDR3 spans 17 amino acids. Germline CDR1 MNHNS, CDR2 SASEGT. V shed 4 bases, J shed 2 bases, and the junction held 8 bases outside the gene matches. The CDR3 here is CASSARLAGSITDTQYF. In DNA, the CDR3 is TGTGCCAGCAGTGCCCGACTAGCGGGATCTATCACAGATACGCAGTATTTT.